This T cell receptor beta chain was sequenced for a study of shared clonotypes between healthy human individuals. Study-level points and caveats: Clonotypes shared by all four sorted-subset donors had higher generation probabilities than non-shared clonotypes. Naive subsets typically showed greater estimated richness than memory subsets.

In the case of this clone: Its antigen is undetermined.

Measured with immunoSEQ multiplex PCR; TCRdb has only the in-frame clones, and not every one. The sample carries about 2.4 million clones, more than 80% recorded once. Germline V gene sequence: CDR1 SNHLY, CDR2 FYNNEI. Between the trimmed V and J ends, which lost 2 bases and 9 bases, there was a span of 11 bases. The CDR3 consists of 13 residues. The clonotype was recovered from a man between 18 and 29 years old in good health. The V and J genes are TRBV2 and TRBJ1-5, with D maybe TRBD1 (5 bases). Sample: naive CD4+ T cells sorted from blood. Subset specified: CD45RA+ positively selected. For the CDR3, the DNA is TGTGCCAGCAGTGAAACGGGACGGGGGCCCCAGCATTTT. Translating gives CASSETGRGPQHF.